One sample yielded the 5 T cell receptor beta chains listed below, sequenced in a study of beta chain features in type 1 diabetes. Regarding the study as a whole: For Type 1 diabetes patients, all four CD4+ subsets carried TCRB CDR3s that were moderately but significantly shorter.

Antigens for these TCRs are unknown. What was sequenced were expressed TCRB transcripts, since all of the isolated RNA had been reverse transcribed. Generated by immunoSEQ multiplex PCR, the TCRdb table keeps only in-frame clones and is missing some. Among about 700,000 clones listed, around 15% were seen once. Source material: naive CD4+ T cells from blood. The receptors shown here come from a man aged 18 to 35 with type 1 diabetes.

The CDR3 DNA reads TGCGCCAGCAGCCAAGAAGCGGAGTTTAGCAATCAGCCCCAGCATTTT. It encodes CASSQEAEFSNQPQHF. The J gene is TRBJ1-5, the V gene TRBV4-1; D gene uncertain. Trimming cost V 0 bases and J 0 bases, with 9 bases left between them. The CDR3 is made up of 16 amino acids. CDR1 is MGHRA and CDR2 is YSYEKL in the germline V gene.

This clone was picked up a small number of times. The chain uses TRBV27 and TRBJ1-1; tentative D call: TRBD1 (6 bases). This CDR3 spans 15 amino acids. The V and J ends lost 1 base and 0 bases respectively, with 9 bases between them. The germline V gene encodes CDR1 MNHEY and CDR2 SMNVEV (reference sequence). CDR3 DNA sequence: TGTGCCAGCAGTTTATTGGACAGATTGAACACTGAAGCTTTCTTT. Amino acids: CASSLLDRLNTEAFF.

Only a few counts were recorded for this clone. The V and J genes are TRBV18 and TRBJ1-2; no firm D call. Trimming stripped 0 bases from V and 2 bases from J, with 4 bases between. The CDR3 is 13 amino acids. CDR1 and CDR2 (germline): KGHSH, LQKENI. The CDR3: CASSPPQNYGYTF. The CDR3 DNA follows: TGTGCCAGCTCACCACCCCAAAACTATGGCTACACCTTC.

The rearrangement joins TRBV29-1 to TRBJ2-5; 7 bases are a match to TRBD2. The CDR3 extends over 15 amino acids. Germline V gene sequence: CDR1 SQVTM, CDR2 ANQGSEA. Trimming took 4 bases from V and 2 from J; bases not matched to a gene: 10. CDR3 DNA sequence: TGCAGCGTTGTTCCAAGGGCGGGGGTTCAAGAGACCCAGTACTTC. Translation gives CSVVPRAGVQETQYF.

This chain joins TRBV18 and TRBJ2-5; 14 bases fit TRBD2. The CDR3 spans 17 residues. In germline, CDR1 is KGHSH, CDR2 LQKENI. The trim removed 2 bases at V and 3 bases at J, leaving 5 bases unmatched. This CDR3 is CASSPRTGLAGEETQYF. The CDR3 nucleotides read TGTGCCAGCTCACCAAGAACGGGACTAGCGGGGGAAGAGACCCAGTACTTC.